The 8 T cell receptor beta chains below come from one sample, sequenced in a study of blood T cell repertoires in COVID-19. Sequencing used immunoSEQ multiplex PCR; TCRdb keeps in-frame clones, though not all of them. This sample has 50,000 to 80,000 clones, with around nine tenths found just once. Input material: peripheral blood. These receptors all stem from a woman older than 75 with active COVID-19.

The chain joins TRBV24-1 to TRBJ2-3, with 8 bases aligning to TRBD2. CDR3 length: 14 residues. The V gene end was trimmed by 7 bases and the J gene end by 2 bases; junction bases not matched to a gene: 4. Per germline, CDR1 KGHDR and CDR2 SFDVKD. The CDR3 DNA follows: TGTGCCACCAGCAGCGGGGGTATCACAGATACGCAGTATTTT. Translating it yields CATSSGGITDTQYF.

V is TRBV30 and J is TRBJ1-3; unclear D gene. Germline V gives CDR1 GTSNPN, CDR2 SVGIG (reference sequence). Trimming removed 2 bases at V and 0 bases at J, with 11 bases between. This CDR3 region has 15 residues. The CDR3 spells CAWSFPGSSGNTIYF. The CDR3 DNA reads TGTGCCTGGAGTTTCCCAGGTTCCTCTGGAAACACCATATATTTT.

This clone was recorded once. The chain is built from TRBV24-1 and TRBJ2-1; 9 nucleotides agree with TRBD1. Trimming cost V 0 bases and J 7 bases; bases outside gene matches: 6. CDR1 is KGHDR and CDR2 is SFDVKD in the germline V gene. The CDR3 covers 16 residues. This CDR3 is CATSDLSDRGANEQFF. The CDR3 DNA reads as TGTGCCACCAGTGATTTGAGCGACAGGGGGGCGAATGAGCAGTTCTTC.

This clone has only one observation. V usage is TRBV30 and J usage is TRBJ1-2; D remains unclear. Per germline, CDR1 GTSNPN and CDR2 SVGIG (reference sequence). This CDR3 contains 13 residues. Trimming cost V 1 base and J 8 bases, with 14 bases left between them. The CDR3 DNA reads TGTGCCTGGAGTGATCCGGTTCGGTGGGGCTACACCTTC. Encoded protein: CAWSDPVRWGYTF.

The chain is built from TRBV11-2 and TRBJ1-5; possible D gene TRBD1, 5 bases. This CDR3 is built from 15 residues. The V end was cut by 0 bases, the J end by 7 bases, with 13 bases between. From germline, CDR1 is SGHAT and CDR2 FQNNGV. The CDR3 DNA is TGTGCCAGCAGCTTAGAAGGCAGGGCGGGACAGCCCCAGCATTTT. Its translation: CASSLEGRAGQPQHF. The full variable domain, its missing parts supplied by reference TRBV11-2 and TRBJ1-5, is EAGVAQSPRYKIIEKRQSVAFWCNPISGHATLYWYQQILGQGPKLLIQFQNNGVVDDSQLPKDRFSAERLKGVDSTLKIQPAKLEDSAVYLCASSLEGRAGQPQHFGDGTRLSIL.

This chain uses TRBV5-6 with TRBJ2-5; D is undetermined. This CDR3 has 12 amino acids. V dropped 0 bases and J dropped 8 bases, with 8 bases sitting between them. Germline values: CDR1 SGHDT, CDR2 YYEEEE. The CDR3: CASSLGASTQYF. The CDR3 DNA sequence: TGTGCCAGCAGCTTGGGGGCCAGCACCCAGTACTTC.

The genes are TRBV21-1 and TRBJ1-1; the table's D call of TRBD1 was not tested on the DNA. TRBV21-1 is termed a pseudogene. This CDR3 contains 14 residues. CDR3 in amino acids: CASTGPDRCTEAFF. In DNA, the CDR3 is TGTGCCAGCACCGGTCCGGACAGGTGCACTGAAGCTTTCTTT.

This chain uses TRBV7-2 with TRBJ2-7; TRBD2 matches at 14 bases. The germline V gene has CDR1 SGHTA and CDR2 FQGNSA. The CDR3 sequence is 16 residues long. V lost 5 bases to trimming and J lost 5 bases; unmatched junction nucleotides: 8. CDR3 sequence (DNA): TGTGCCAGCAGCCCACCAGGACTAGCGGGAGGTAACGAGCAGTACTTC. It codes for CASSPPGLAGGNEQYF. Full variable domain (outside the CDR3, taken from reference TRBV7-2 and TRBJ2-7): GAGVSQSPSNKVTEKGKDVELRCDPISGHTALYWYRQSLGQGLEFLIYFQGNSAPDKSGLPSDRFSAERTGGSVSTLTIQRTQQEDSAVYLCASSPPGLAGGNEQYFGPGTRLTVT.